The 22 T cell receptor beta chains given below trace back to one sample, sequenced in a study of shared clonotypes between healthy human individuals. This table comes from immunoSEQ multiplex PCR, and its TCRdb copy is limited to in-frame clones, with some not included. The sample lists 2 million to 3 million clones, roughly 93% seen once, with roughly 0.39% in the top ten. Sequenced: naive CD4+ T cells from PBMCs. Subset specified: CD45RA+ positively selected. The receptor set was obtained from a man between 18 and 29 years old in good health. Some clones in this sample may be carry-over from other donors' samples.

The J gene is TRBJ1-3, the V gene TRBV30, with D perhaps matching TRBD1 (6 bases). CDR3 length equals 14 residues. The germline V gene encodes CDR1 GTSNPN and CDR2 SVGIG (reference sequence). Here the CDR3 reads CAGGRQVSGNTIYF. CDR3 nucleotides: TGTGCAGGGGGTCGCCAGGTTAGCGGAAACACCATATATTTT.

The chain recombines TRBV9 with TRBJ2-1; TRBD1 agrees at 11 bases. The V and J ends lost 3 bases and 13 bases, in that order; junction bases with no gene match: 6. The germline V gene encodes CDR1 SGDLS and CDR2 YYNGEE. The CDR3 covers 13 residues. The CDR3 DNA sequence: TGTGCCAGCAGCGGGGGGACAGGGGGTCCCCAGTTCTTC. Translation: CASSGGTGGPQFF.

There are a few counts of this clone. The genes are TRBV29-1 and TRBJ1-1, with D possibly being TRBD1 (5 bases). Trimming took off 6 bases at V and 4 bases at J, with 12 bases between the two ends. Germline assignment: CDR1 SQVTM and CDR2 ANQGSEA. The CDR3 covers 12 residues. The CDR3: CSVTEGITEAFF. CDR3 DNA: TGCAGCGTGACAGAAGGGATCACTGAAGCTTTCTTT.

In its sample, this clone was seen once. V and J are TRBV25-1 and TRBJ2-5; weak D call: TRBD1 (5 bases). Germline CDR1 is MGHDK and CDR2 is SYGVNS. V was clipped by 4 bases and J by 5 bases, with 23 bases between them. CDR3 length: 17 amino acids. CDR3 bases: TGTGCCAGCAGTGCCCGGCAGGGCCTGGACGATCCGGAGACCCAGTACTTC. Encoded protein: CASSARQGLDDPETQYF.

The V call is TRBV27, the J call TRBJ2-7, with D perhaps matching TRBD1 or TRBD2 (6 bases each). CDR3 size: 15 residues. Trimming removed 4 bases at V and 9 bases at J, with 22 bases between. Per germline, CDR1 MNHEY and CDR2 SMNVEV (reference sequence). CDR3 DNA: TGTGCCAGCAGTTCCTTAGGGGGGTCCCCCGCAGGGCAGTACTTC. It specifies CASSSLGGSPAGQYF.

A single count supports this clone. This chain joins TRBV28 and TRBJ1-5; no definite D call. The germline gives CDR1 MDHEN, CDR2 SYDVKM. This CDR3 is 13 amino acids long. V was clipped by 5 bases and J by 4 bases, with 9 bases between them. CDR3 DNA: TGTGCCAGCAGTCACCCGTTAAATCAGCCCCAGCATTTT. It yields the protein CASSHPLNQPQHF.

Concerning this clone itself: The sample contains more than one DNA sequence encoding this CDR3. The chain links TRBV5-1 to TRBJ2-3; D is unresolved. The CDR3 covers 14 residues. Trimming left V 0 bases short and J 3 bases short, with 8 bases between. Germline V gives CDR1 SGHRS, CDR2 YFSETQ. Here the CDR3 reads CASSLALGTDTQYF. CDR3 in DNA: TGCGCCAGCAGCTTGGCCCTAGGGACAGATACGCAGTATTTT.

The V gene is TRBV19, the J gene TRBJ1-2; D not resolved. This CDR3 spans 13 amino acids. The ends were cut back, 3 bases at V and 4 bases at J, with 9 bases in the middle. In germline, CDR1 is LNHDA, CDR2 SQIVND (reference sequence). The CDR3 nucleotides read TGTGCCAGTAGTATTGAGGCAACCTATGGCTACACCTTC. Protein product: CASSIEATYGYTF.

The chain links TRBV6-1 to TRBJ1-5; 10 bases map to TRBD1. V lost 5 bases to trimming and J lost 3 bases; unmatched junction nucleotides: 4. The germline V gene has CDR1 MNHNS and CDR2 SASEGT. This CDR3 is built from 15 residues. In DNA, the CDR3 is TGTGCCAGCAGTCGGGGACAGGGGACCAATCAGCCCCAGCATTTT. Its protein is CASSRGQGTNQPQHF.

The rearrangement uses TRBV27 and TRBJ1-3; D gene unclear. CDR3 length equals 14 residues. Germline V CDR1 and CDR2: MNHEY, SMNVEV (reference sequence). Trimming removed 2 bases from V and 2 bases from J, with 7 bases in between. Here the CDR3 reads CASSLRPAGNTIYF. In DNA form, the CDR3 reads TGTGCCAGCAGTTTAAGGCCAGCTGGAAACACCATATATTTT.

V is TRBV19 and J is TRBJ2-2; D unresolved. Trimming took 6 bases from V and 2 from J, leaving 10 bases between them. Germline V gene sequence: CDR1 LNHDA, CDR2 SQIVND (reference sequence). The CDR3 has 14 amino acids. The CDR3 sequence: CASRVPANTGELFF. The CDR3 coding sequence is TGTGCCAGTAGGGTCCCAGCTAACACCGGGGAGCTGTTTTTT.

The rearrangement links TRBV7-9 to TRBJ1-4; 9 bases match TRBD1. CDR3 length: 15 residues. Germline V gene lookup returns CDR1 SEHNR and CDR2 FQNEAQ (reference sequence). V was pared by 5 bases and J by 8 bases, with 9 bases of the junction left unmatched. The CDR3, as DNA: TGTGCCAGCAGCCTGGGGACAGGGTTGTTGGAAAAACTGTTTTTT. Translated, it gives CASSLGTGLLEKLFF.

J is TRBJ2-7 and V is TRBV5-1, with D possibly matching TRBD1 (6 bases). The V and J ends lost 0 bases and 5 bases respectively, with 12 bases between them. The CDR3 loop spans 14 amino acids. Germline V gene data show CDR1 as SGHRS and CDR2 as YFSETQ. The CDR3 nucleotides are TGCGCCAGCAGCTTGGGACAGGACGGCGACGAGCAGTACTTC. Amino acid sequence: CASSLGQDGDEQYF. The full variable domain, with the rest looked up from reference TRBV5-1 and TRBJ2-7, is KAGVTQTPRYLIKTRGQQVTLSCSPISGHRSVSWYQQTPGQGLQFLFEYFSETQRNKGNFPGRFSGRQFSNSRSEMNVSTLELGDSALYLCASSLGQDGDEQYFGPGTRLTVT.

The genes are TRBV7-9 and TRBJ1-2, with a tentative D call TRBD1 (6 bases). The CDR3 covers 13 residues. Deletions cut 3 bases from V and 5 bases from J, with 10 bases between. CDR1 and CDR2 (germline): SEHNR, FQNEAQ (reference sequence). CDR3 residues: CASSLLQGYGYTF. The CDR3 DNA is TGTGCCAGCAGCTTGCTCCAGGGGTATGGCTACACCTTC.

J is TRBJ2-1 and V is TRBV19; D might be TRBD2 (5 bases). The CDR3 spans 16 residues. Trimming stripped 1 base from V and 7 bases from J, with 17 bases between. Germline V gene lookup returns CDR1 LNHDA and CDR2 SQIVND (reference sequence). The chain's CDR3 is CASSIVGASFGNEQFF. CDR3 nucleotide sequence: TGTGCCAGTAGTATAGTAGGAGCTAGCTTCGGGAATGAGCAGTTCTTC.

The rearrangement links TRBV4-2 to TRBJ2-3; TRBD2 aligns across 16 bases. Trimming at V came to 4 bases and at J to 0 bases, leaving 10 bases not matched to a gene. Germline CDR1 and CDR2: LGHNA and YNFKEQ. The CDR3 has 20 residues. Here the CDR3 DNA reads TGTGCCAGCAGCCCCACAAAGGGACTAGCGGGAGGGGCTAGCACAGATACGCAGTATTTT. Its translation: CASSPTKGLAGGASTDTQYF.

CDR3 sequence: CASSSVQGSGNTIYF. Here the CDR3 DNA reads TGTGCCAGCTCATCGGTCCAGGGCTCTGGAAACACCATATATTTT. The rearrangement joins TRBV18 to TRBJ1-3, with D maybe TRBD1 (5 bases). The germline V gene encodes CDR1 KGHSH and CDR2 LQKENI. CDR3 length: 15 amino acids. V was trimmed by 5 bases and J by 0 bases, leaving 11 bases between them.

The rearrangement joins TRBV7-9 to TRBJ2-3, with D unclear. This CDR3 contains 16 residues. CDR1 is SEHNR, CDR2 FQNEAQ, per germline (reference sequence). V lost 2 bases and J lost 4, with 16 bases in between. In DNA form, the CDR3 reads TGTGCCAGCAGCTTAAGGACGTCCTATCAGGCAGATACGCAGTATTTT. This gives the protein CASSLRTSYQADTQYF. Using reference TRBV7-9 and TRBJ2-3 for the parts outside the CDR3, the full variable domain is DTGVSQNPRHKITKRGQNVTFRCDPISEHNRLYWYRQTLGQGPEFLTYFQNEAQLEKSRLLSDRFSAERPKGSFSTLEIQRTEQGDSAMYLCASSLRTSYQADTQYFGPGTRLTVL.

The rearrangement joins TRBV7-3 to TRBJ2-1, with TRBD2 identical over 8 bases. The junction had 9 bases not matched to a gene; V was cut back by 2 bases and J by 0 bases. Germline V CDR1 and CDR2: SGHTA, FQGTGA. This CDR3 contains 18 residues. CDR3 residues: CASSLFPSGLSSYNEQFF. The CDR3 DNA reads TGTGCCAGCAGCTTATTCCCTAGCGGGCTTTCCTCCTACAATGAGCAGTTCTTC.

This clone was detected a few times. V is TRBV29-1 and J is TRBJ2-2, with D unresolved. The CDR3 spans 14 residues. V lost 5 bases and J lost 0, with 10 bases in between. CDR1 is SQVTM and CDR2 is ANQGSEA in the germline V gene. In DNA form, the CDR3 reads TGCAGCGTTAGTCCTCCGACGAACACCGGGGAGCTGTTTTTT. Translating gives CSVSPPTNTGELFF.

The gene calls are TRBV5-1 and TRBJ1-2; D is uncertain. The CDR3 length is 15 residues. From germline, CDR1 is SGHRS and CDR2 YFSETQ. V lost 0 bases and J lost 2, with 11 bases in between. CDR3 nucleotide sequence: TGCGCCAGCAGCTTGGCCCTAGGGCGAAACTATGGCTACACCTTC. It codes for CASSLALGRNYGYTF.

This rearrangement joins TRBV28 to TRBJ2-3; either TRBD1 or TRBD2 may fit D (7 bases each). Trimming took off 5 bases at V and 4 bases at J, with 19 bases between the two ends. The germline CDR1 and CDR2 sequences are MDHEN and SYDVKM. The CDR3 covers 16 residues. The CDR3 DNA reads as TGTGCCAGCAGTCTGGACCAGGGGGGGATCGCAGATACGCAGTATTTT. This sequence encodes CASSLDQGGIADTQYF.